The 8 T cell receptor beta chains reported below all come from one sample, sequenced in a study of Graves' ophthalmopathy and Graves' hyperthyroidism (dated by TCRdb to the late 2010s). Sequenced on an Illumina HiSeq 2000. For repertoire sequencing, the TCR beta CDR3 regions were amplified from RNA transcripts. The first round was an RT-PCR using HTBI primers with the Qiagen OneStep RT-PCR kit, and this first round was followed by a second-round multiplex PCR, then size selection and purification. The public reads were quality trimmed at Q25 with fastp and then assembled into clones with MiXCR by TCRdb, keeping productive beta chains. Entries that share a CDR3 protein sequence are merged under the most common genes and DNA. This sample comprises roughly 420,000 distinct CDR3 sequences, 21% of them detected only once. Approximately 3% of the sample is held by the ten biggest clonotypes. Material: peripheral blood. All receptors derive from a woman aged 18-35 years with stable Graves' hyperthyroidism. Donor details come from another sample of the same person, matched by shared clones.

The chain joins TRBV20-1 to TRBJ2-3; D not resolved. CDR3 length: 17 residues. Germline values: CDR1 DFQATT, CDR2 SNEGSKA (reference sequence). V was clipped by 0 bases and J by 0 bases, with 16 bases between them. CDR3 sequence reads: CSARDYPRTPSTDTQYF. CDR3 nucleotides: TGCAGTGCTAGAGATTACCCCAGGACCCCTAGCACAGATACGCAGTATTTT.

The chain couples TRBV6-5 to TRBJ1-2; D gene unclear. The germline V gene encodes CDR1 MNHEY and CDR2 SVGAGI. The V end was cut by 0 bases, the J end by 2 bases, with 10 bases between. CDR3 length: 15 residues. DNA for the CDR3: TGTGCCAGCAGTTACTCGAAACAAGGAAACTATGGCTACACCTTC. Amino acids: CASSYSKQGNYGYTF.

This CDR3 reads CASRLRSPLHF. The CDR3 coding sequence is TGTGCCAGCAGACTTAGGTCACCCCTCCACTTT. The genes are TRBV6-1 and TRBJ1-6; D remains ambiguous. The CDR3 is 11 residues long. The V end was cut by 6 bases, the J end by 10 bases, with 7 bases between. Germline V gene data show CDR1 as MNHNS and CDR2 as SASEGT.

This clonotype has at least ten counts. The genes are TRBV6-1 and TRBJ1-5, with TRBD1 matching 9 bases. Germline lookup yields CDR1 MNHNS and CDR2 SASEGT. The CDR3 extends over 15 amino acids. V lost 7 bases and J lost 0; bases outside the gene matches: 4. CDR3 in DNA: TGTGCCAGCACGGACAGGGGCAATAGCAATCAGCCCCAGCATTTT. It translates to CASTDRGNSNQPQHF.

Worth noting for this clonotype: The junction does not match germline at one end; this may be a read error. The genes are TRBV6-5 and TRBJ2-2; the D call may be TRBD1 or TRBD2 (5 bases each). CDR3 length: 13 amino acids. Per the germline V gene, CDR1 is MNHEY and CDR2 is SVGAGI. In nucleotides, the CDR3 is TGTGCCAGCAGTTCGGGGACGGCCGGGGAGCTGTGTTTT. This codes for CASSSGTAGELCF.

The chain combines TRBV12-3 or TRBV12-4 with TRBJ1-1; D is unresolved. This CDR3 is 13 amino acids long. With 2 bases removed from V and 10 bases from J, the gap between germline ends came to 14 bases. The chain's CDR3 is CASSLISGVGAFF. As DNA, the CDR3 is TGTGCCAGCAGTTTAATCTCCGGGGTGGGAGCTTTCTTT.

The chain has TRBV6-1 and TRBJ2-7, with a possible D match to TRBD1 (5 bases). This CDR3 spans 12 amino acids. Germline CDR1 is MNHNS and CDR2 is SASEGT. V was cut by 7 bases and J by 3 bases, with 10 bases left in between. In DNA form, the CDR3 reads TGTGCCAGCATAAGGGGAATCTACGAGCAGTACTTC. Protein product: CASIRGIYEQYF.

The rearrangement links TRBV12-3 or TRBV12-4 to TRBJ1-5; a possible D gene is TRBD1 (5 bases). The CDR3 runs to 14 residues. The V and J ends lost 7 bases and 3 bases respectively, with 13 bases between them. The CDR3 here is CASTQEGTNQPQHF. The CDR3 region has the DNA TGTGCCAGCACCCAAGAGGGGACCAATCAGCCCCAGCATTTT.